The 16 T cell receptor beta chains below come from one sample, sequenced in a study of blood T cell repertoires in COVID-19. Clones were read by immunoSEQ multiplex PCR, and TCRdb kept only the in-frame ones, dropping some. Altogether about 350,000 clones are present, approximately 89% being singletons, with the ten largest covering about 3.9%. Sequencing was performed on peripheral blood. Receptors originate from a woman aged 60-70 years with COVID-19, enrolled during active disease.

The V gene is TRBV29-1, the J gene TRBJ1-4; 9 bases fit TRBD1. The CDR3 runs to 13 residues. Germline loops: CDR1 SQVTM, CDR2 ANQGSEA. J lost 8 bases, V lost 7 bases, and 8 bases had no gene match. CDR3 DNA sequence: TGCAGCGCCGGGACAGGGAATCGCGAAAAACTGTTTTTT. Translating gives CSAGTGNREKLFF.

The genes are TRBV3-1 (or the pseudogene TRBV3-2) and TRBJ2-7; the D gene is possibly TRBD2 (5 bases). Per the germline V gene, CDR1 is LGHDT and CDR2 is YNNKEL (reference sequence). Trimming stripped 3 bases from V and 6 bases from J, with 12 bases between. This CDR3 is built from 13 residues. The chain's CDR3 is CASSQPYGIEQYF. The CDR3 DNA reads TGTGCCAGCAGCCAGCCGTACGGGATCGAGCAGTACTTC.

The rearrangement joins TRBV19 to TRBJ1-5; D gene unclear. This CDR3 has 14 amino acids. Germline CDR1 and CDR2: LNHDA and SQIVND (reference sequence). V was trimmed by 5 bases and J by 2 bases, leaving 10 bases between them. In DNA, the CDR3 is TGTGCCAGTAGTCTGGTCGCGGGCAATCAGCCCCAGCATTTT. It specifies CASSLVAGNQPQHF.

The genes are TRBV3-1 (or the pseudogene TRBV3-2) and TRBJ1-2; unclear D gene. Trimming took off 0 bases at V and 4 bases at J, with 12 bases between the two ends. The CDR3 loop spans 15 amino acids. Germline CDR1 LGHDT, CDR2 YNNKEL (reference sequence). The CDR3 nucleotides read TGTGCCAGCAGCCAAGATACTAAGCGGACCTATGGCTACACCTTC. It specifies CASSQDTKRTYGYTF.

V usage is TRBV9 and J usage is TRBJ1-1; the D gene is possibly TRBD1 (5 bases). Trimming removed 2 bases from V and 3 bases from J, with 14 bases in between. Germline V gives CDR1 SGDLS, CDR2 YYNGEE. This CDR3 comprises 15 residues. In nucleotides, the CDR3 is TGTGCCAGCAGCGTCTCCATCGGGGGGTACACTGAAGCTTTCTTT. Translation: CASSVSIGGYTEAFF.

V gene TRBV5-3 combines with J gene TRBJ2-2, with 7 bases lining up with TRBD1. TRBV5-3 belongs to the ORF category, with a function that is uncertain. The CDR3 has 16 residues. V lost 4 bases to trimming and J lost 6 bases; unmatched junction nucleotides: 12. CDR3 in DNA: TGTGCCAGAAGCCGGGGAGACAGGGTGAGCGCCGGGGAGCTGTTTTTT. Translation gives CARSRGDRVSAGELFF.

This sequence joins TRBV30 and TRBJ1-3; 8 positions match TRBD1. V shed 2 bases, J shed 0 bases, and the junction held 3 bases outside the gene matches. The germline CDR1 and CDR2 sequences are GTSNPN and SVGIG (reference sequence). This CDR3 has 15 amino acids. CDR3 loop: CAWSPDRVSGNTIYF. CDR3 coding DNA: TGTGCCTGGAGTCCGGACAGGGTCTCTGGAAACACCATATATTTT.

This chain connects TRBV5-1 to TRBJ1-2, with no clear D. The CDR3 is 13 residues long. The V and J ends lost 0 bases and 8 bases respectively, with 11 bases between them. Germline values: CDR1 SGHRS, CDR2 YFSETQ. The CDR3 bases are TGCGCCAGCAGCTTGGAAGCGGGAGCGGGCTACACCTTC. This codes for CASSLEAGAGYTF.

CDR3 bases: TGCGCCAGCAGCTTGTCCCCGGCAGGGAGGGACAATGAGCAGTTCTTC. It yields the protein CASSLSPAGRDNEQFF. The V gene is TRBV5-1, the J gene TRBJ2-1; 7 positions match TRBD2. Trimming took 1 base from V and 5 from J; bases not matched to a gene: 9. The CDR3 is 16 amino acids. Germline CDR1 and CDR2: SGHRS and YFSETQ.

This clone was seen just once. The CDR3 loop reads CAWSQGAGDTQYF. CDR3 sequence (DNA): TGTGCCTGGAGTCAAGGAGCAGGGGATACGCAGTATTTT. V usage is TRBV30 and J usage is TRBJ2-3; TRBD1 is a possible D gene (5 bases). V was trimmed by 2 bases and J by 6 bases, leaving 12 bases between them. Germline values: CDR1 GTSNPN, CDR2 SVGIG (reference sequence). The CDR3 contains 13 residues.

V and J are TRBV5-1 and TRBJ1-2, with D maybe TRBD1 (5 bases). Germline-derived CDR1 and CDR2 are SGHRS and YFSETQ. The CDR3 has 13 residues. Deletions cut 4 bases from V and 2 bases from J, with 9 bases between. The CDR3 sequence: CASSKQDNYGYTF. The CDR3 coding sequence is TGCGCCAGCAGCAAACAGGACAACTATGGCTACACCTTC.

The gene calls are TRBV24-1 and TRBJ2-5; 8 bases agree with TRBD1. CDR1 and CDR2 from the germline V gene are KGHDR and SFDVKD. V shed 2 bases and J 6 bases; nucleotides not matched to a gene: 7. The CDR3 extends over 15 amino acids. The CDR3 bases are TGTGCCACCAGTGATTCCCGGACAGGGCCCCAGACCCAGTACTTC. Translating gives CATSDSRTGPQTQYF.

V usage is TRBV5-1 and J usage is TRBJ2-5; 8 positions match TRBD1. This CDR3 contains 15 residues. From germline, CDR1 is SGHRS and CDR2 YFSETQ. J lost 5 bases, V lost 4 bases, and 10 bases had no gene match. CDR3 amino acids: CASSRTHRGSETQYF. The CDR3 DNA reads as TGCGCCAGCAGCAGGACTCACAGGGGGAGCGAGACCCAGTACTTC.

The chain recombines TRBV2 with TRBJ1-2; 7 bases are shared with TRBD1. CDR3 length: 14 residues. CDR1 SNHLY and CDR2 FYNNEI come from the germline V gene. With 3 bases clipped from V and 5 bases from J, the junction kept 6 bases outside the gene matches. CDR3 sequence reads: CASSEVTGLYGYTF. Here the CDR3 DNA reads TGTGCCAGCAGTGAGGTGACAGGGCTTTATGGCTACACCTTC. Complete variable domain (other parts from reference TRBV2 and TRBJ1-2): EPEVTQTPSHQVTQMGQEVILRCVPISNHLYFYWYRQILGQKVEFLVSFYNNEISEKSEIFDDQFSVERPDGSNFTLKIRSTKLEDSAMYFCASSEVTGLYGYTFGSGTRLTVV.

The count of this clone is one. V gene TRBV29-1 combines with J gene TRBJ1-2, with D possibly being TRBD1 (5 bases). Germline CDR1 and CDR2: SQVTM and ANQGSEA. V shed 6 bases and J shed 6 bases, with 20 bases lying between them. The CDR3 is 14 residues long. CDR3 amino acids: CSVGRQGRDNGYTF. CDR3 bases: TGCAGCGTCGGGAGGCAGGGCCGGGATAATGGCTACACCTTC.

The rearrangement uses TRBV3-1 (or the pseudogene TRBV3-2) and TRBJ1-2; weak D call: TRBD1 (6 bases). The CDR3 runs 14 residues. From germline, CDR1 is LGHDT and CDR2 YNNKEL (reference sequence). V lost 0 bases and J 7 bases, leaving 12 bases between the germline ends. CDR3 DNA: TGTGCCAGCAGCCAAGATTCTGCAGGGGTTGGCTACACCTTC. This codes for CASSQDSAGVGYTF.